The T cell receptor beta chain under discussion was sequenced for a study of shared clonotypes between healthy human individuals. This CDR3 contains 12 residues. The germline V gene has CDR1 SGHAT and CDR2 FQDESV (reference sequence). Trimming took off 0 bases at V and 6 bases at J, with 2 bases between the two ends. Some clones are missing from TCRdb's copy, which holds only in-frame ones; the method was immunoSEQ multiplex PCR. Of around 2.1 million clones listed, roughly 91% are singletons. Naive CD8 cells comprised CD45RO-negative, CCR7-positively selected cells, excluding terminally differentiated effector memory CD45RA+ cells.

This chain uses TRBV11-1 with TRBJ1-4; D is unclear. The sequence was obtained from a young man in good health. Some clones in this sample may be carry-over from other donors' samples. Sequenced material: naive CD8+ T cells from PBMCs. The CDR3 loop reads CASSLADEKLFF. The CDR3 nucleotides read TGTGCCAGCAGCTTAGCCGATGAAAAACTGTTTTTT.